The clone carrying this TCR beta chain was detected only once. Its antigen is currently unknown. This CDR3 contains 16 residues. The germline V and J ends were trimmed by 10 bases and 5 bases, with 26 bases remaining between them. The germline gives CDR1 MDHEN, CDR2 SYDVKM. These data belong to a study of shared clonotypes between healthy human individuals. Broader study findings: Naive subsets generally had larger estimated richness than memory subsets.

In the sorted-subset replicate PCRs, approximately 200 ng DNA, 25,000 to 35,000 T cell genomes, was used. This table comes from immunoSEQ multiplex PCR, and its TCRdb copy is limited to in-frame clones, with some not included. The sample records some 2,400,000 clones, approximately 94% being singletons. Sequenced: naive CD4+ T cells sorted from blood. Subset denoted: CD45RA+ positively selected. V and J are TRBV28 and TRBJ1-2; D is uncertain. The origin of this receptor is a man between 18 and 29 years old in good health. The CDR3 region is CAIRGSIPDSMYGYTF. In nucleotides, the CDR3 is TGTGCCATCCGTGGGAGCATTCCTGACTCGATGTATGGCTACACCTTC.